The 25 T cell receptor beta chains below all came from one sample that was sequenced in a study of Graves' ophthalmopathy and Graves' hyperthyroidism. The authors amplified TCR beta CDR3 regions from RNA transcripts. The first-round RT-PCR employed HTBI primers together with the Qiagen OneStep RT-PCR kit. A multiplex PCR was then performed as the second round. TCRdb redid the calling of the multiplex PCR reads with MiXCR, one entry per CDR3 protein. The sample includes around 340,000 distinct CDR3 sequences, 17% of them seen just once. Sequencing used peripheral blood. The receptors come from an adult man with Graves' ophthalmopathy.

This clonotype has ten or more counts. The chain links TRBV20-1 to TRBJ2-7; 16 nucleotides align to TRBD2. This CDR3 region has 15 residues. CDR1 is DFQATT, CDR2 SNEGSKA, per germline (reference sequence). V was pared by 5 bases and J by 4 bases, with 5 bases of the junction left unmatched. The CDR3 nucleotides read TGCAGTGCTCCGGGACTAGCGGGGGGGACGTACGAGCAGTACTTC. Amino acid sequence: CSAPGLAGGTYEQYF.

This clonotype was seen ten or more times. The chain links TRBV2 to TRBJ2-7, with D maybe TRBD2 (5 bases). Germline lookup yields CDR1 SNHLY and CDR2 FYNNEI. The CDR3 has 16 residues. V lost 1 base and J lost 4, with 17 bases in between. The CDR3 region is CASSEVFGVTSYEQYF. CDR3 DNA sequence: TGTGCCAGCAGTGAAGTCTTCGGGGTTACTAGTTACGAGCAGTACTTC.

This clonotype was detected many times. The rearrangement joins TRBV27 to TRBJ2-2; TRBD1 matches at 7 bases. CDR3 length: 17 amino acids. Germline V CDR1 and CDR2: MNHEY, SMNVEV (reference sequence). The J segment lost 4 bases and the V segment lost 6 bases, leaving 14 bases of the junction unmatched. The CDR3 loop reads CASSPTTGRDVTGELFF. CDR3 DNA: TGTGCCAGCAGCCCTACGACAGGGCGTGACGTCACCGGGGAGCTGTTTTTT.

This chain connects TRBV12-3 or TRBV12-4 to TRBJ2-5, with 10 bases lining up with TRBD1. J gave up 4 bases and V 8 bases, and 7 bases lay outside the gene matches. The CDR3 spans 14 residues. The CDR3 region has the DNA TGTGCCAGCGGCCGGGACAGGGGTCGAGAGACCCAGTACTTC. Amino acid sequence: CASGRDRGRETQYF.

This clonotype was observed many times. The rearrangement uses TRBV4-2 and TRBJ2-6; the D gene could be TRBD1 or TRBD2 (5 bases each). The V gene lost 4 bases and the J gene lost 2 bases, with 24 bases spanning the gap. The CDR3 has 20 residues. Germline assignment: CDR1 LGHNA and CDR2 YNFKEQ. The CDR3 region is CASSPPEWAAGTPGANVLTF. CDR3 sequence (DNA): TGTGCCAGCAGCCCACCAGAGTGGGCGGCCGGGACGCCTGGGGCCAACGTCCTGACTTTC.

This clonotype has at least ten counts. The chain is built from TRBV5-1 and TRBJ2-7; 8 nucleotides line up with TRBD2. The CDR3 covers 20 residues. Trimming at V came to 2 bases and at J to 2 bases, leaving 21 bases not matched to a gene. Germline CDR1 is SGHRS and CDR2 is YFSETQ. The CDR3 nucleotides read TGCGCCAGCAGCTTCTCAACTAAAAGCCGATATAGCGGGGCCGCCTACGAGCAGTACTTC. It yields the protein CASSFSTKSRYSGAAYEQYF.

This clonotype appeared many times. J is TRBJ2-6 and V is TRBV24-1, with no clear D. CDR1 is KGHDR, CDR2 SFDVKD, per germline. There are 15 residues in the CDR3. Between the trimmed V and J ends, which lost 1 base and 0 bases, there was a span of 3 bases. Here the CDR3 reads CATSDFRSGANVLTF. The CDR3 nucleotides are TGTGCCACCAGTGATTTTCGCTCTGGGGCCAACGTCCTGACTTTC.

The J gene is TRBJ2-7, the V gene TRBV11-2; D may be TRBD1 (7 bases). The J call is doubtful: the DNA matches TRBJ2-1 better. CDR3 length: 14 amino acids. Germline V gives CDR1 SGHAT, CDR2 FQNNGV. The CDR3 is CASSSLQGRYEQFF. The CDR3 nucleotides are TGTGCCAGCAGCTCGCTACAGGGGAGGTACGAGCAGTTCTTC.

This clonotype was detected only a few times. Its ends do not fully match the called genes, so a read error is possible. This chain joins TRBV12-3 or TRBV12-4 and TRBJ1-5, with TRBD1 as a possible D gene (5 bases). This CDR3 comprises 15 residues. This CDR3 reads CVSSLEGRGNQPQHF. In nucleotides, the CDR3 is TGTGTCAGCAGTCTTGAGGGGCGAGGCAATCAGCCCCAGCATTTT.

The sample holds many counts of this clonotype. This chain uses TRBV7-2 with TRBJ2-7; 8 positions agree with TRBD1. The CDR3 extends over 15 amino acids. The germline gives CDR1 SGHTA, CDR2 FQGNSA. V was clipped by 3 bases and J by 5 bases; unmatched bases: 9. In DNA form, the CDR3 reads TGTGCCAGCAGCTTTTTGGGCGACAGGGGCCACGAGCAGTACTTC. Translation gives CASSFLGDRGHEQYF. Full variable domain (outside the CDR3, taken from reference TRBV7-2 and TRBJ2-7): GAGVSQSPSNKVTEKGKDVELRCDPISGHTALYWYRQSLGQGLEFLIYFQGNSAPDKSGLPSDRFSAERTGGSVSTLTIQRTQQEDSAVYLCASSFLGDRGHEQYFGPGTRLTVT.

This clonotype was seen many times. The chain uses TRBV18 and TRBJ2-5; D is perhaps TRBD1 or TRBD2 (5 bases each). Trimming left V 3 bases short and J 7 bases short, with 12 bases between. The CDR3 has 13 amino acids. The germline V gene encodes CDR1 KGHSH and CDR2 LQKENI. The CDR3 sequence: CASSPGTYATQYF. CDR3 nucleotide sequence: TGTGCCAGCTCACCCGGGACCTACGCGACCCAGTACTTC.

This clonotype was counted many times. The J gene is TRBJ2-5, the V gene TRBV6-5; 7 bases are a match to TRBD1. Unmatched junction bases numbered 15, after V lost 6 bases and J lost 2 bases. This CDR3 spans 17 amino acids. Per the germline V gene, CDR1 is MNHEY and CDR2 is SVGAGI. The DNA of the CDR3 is TGTGCCAGCAGAAGGGACAGACTTAGCTACCGACAAGAGACCCAGTACTTC. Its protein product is CASRRDRLSYRQETQYF.

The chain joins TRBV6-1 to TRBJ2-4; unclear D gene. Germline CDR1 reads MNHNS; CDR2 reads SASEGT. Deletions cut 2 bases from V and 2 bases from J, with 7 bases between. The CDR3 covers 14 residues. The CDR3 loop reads CASSERWTKNIQYF. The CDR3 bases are TGTGCCAGCAGTGAACGGTGGACCAAAAACATTCAGTACTTC.

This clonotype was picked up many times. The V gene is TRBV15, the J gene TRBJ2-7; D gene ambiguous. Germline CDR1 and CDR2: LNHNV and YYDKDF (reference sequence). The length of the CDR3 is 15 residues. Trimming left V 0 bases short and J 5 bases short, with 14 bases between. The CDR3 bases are TGTGCCACCAGCAGAGAGCGGACGGGTGTCCACGAGCAGTACTTC. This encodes CATSRERTGVHEQYF.

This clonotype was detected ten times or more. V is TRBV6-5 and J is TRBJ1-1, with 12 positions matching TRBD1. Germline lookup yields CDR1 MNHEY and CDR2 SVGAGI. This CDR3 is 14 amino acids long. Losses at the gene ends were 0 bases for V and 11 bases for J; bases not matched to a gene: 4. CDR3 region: CASSYSGTGGGAFF. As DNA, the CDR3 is TGTGCCAGCAGTTACTCTGGGACAGGGGGCGGTGCTTTCTTT.

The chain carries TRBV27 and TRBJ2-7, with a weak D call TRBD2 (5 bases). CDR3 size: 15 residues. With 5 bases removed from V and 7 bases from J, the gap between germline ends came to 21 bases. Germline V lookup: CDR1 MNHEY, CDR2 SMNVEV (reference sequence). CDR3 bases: TGTGCCAGCAGTCCCGGGTTTTTACTGGAGGAAGAGCAGTACTTC. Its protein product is CASSPGFLLEEEQYF.

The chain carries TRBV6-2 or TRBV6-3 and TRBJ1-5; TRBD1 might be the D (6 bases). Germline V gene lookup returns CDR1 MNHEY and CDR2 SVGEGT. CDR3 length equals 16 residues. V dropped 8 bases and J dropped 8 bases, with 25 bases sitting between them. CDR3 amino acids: CASAPHLGTPIEPQHF. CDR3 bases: TGTGCCAGCGCTCCACACCTCGGGACACCCATCGAGCCCCAGCATTTT.

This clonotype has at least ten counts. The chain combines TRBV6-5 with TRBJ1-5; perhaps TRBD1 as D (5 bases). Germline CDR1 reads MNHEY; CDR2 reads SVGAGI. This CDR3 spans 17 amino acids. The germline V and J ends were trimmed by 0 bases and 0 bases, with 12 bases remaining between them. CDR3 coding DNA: TGTGCCAGCAGTTACTCCCCCCGAGGGGATAGCAATCAGCCCCAGCATTTT. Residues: CASSYSPRGDSNQPQHF.

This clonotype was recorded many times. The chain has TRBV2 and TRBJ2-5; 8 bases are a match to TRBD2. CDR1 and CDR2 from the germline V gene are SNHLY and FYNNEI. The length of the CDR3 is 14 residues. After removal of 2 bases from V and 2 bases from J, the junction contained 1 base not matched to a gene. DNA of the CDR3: TGTGCCAGCAGTGAATTAGCGGGGCAAGAGACCCAGTACTTC. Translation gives CASSELAGQETQYF.

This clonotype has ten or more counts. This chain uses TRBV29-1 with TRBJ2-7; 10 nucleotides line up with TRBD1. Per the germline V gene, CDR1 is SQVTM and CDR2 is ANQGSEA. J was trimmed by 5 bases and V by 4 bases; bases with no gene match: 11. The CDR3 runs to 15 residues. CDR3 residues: CSVVPLGQGDNEQYF. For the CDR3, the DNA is TGCAGCGTTGTACCCCTCGGACAGGGGGATAACGAGCAGTACTTC.

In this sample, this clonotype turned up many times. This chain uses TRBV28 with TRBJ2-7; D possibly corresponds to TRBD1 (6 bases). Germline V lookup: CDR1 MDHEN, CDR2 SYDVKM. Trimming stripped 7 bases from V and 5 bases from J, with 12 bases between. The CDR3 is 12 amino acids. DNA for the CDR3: TGTGCCAGCACTACAGGGTTCAACGAGCAGTACTTC. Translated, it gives CASTTGFNEQYF.

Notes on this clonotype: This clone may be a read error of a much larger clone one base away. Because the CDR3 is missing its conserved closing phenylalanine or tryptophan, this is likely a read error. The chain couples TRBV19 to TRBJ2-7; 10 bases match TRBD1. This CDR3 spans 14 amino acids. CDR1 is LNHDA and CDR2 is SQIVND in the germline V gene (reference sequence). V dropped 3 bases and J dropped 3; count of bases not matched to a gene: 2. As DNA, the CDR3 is TGTGCCAGTAGTATCGGGACAGGGGACTACGAGCAGTACCTC. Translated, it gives CASSIGTGDYEQYL.

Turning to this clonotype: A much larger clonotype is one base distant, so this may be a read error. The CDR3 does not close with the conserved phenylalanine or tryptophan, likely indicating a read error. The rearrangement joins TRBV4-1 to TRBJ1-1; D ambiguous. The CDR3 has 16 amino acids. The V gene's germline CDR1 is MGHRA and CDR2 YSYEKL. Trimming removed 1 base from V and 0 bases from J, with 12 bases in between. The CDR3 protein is CASSQVASTLNTEAFL. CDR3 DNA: TGCGCCAGCAGCCAAGTAGCTAGCACCCTGAACACTGAAGCTTTCCTT.

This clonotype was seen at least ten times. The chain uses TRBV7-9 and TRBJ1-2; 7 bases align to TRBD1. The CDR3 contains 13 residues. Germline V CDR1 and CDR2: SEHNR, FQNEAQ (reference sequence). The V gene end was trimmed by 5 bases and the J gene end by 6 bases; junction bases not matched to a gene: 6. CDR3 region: CASSAHRGDGYTF. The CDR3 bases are TGTGCCAGCAGCGCCCACAGGGGAGATGGCTACACCTTC.

CDR3 sequence: CASSPQGGDQPQHF. CDR3 in DNA: TGTGCCAGCAGCCCTCAGGGGGGAGATCAGCCCCAGCATTTT. This chain links TRBV9 with TRBJ1-5; the match to TRBD1 covers 7 bases. This CDR3 is 14 amino acids long. V dropped 4 bases and J dropped 5; count of bases not matched to a gene: 6. The germline CDR1 and CDR2 sequences are SGDLS and YYNGEE.